Below, one T cell receptor (beta chain) is given with its context. Its antigen is still unknown. Expressed TCRB transcripts were sequenced because the entire RNA isolate underwent reverse transcription. Sequenced by immunoSEQ multiplex PCR; TCRdb stores in-frame clones only, minus some. The sample includes roughly 310,000 clones, about 10% seen only once; the top ten take approximately 0.016%. Germline V gene lookup returns CDR1 GTSNPN and CDR2 SVGIG (reference sequence). The CDR3 covers 16 residues. V lost 5 bases and J lost 1; bases outside the gene matches: 9. This entry comes from a study of beta chain features in type 1 diabetes. Study-wide results and limits: Resolution of whether HLA type affects TCRB rearrangement was not achieved here.

This sequence was found in a woman between 25 and 40 years old in good health. V gene TRBV30 combines with J gene TRBJ2-5; 11 positions match TRBD2. The sequencing input was naive CD4+ T cells from blood. CDR3 region: CAWGVGTSGRQETQYF. The CDR3 DNA sequence: TGTGCCTGGGGGGTCGGGACTAGCGGACGCCAAGAGACCCAGTACTTC.